Sequencing of this T cell receptor (beta chain) was carried out in a study of identical twins. MiXCR, run by TCRdb on the 5' RACE reads, gives a single entry per CDR3 protein. The sample yields 200,000 to 300,000 distinct CDR3 sequences, approximately 10% seen once. This clonotype was observed a few times. This receptor was obtained from a man aged 45-60 years in good health. The sequenced material came from memory T cells sorted from blood.

Here the CDR3 DNA reads TGCAGTGCAACGGACAGCAGGTGGCCCTACAATGAGCAGTTCTTC. Its translation: CSATDSRWPYNEQFF. The chain couples TRBV20-1 to TRBJ2-1, with a tentative D call TRBD1 (6 bases). The CDR3 spans 15 residues. Trimming removed 6 bases from V and 2 bases from J, with 17 bases in between. Germline CDR1 DFQATT, CDR2 SNEGSKA (reference sequence).